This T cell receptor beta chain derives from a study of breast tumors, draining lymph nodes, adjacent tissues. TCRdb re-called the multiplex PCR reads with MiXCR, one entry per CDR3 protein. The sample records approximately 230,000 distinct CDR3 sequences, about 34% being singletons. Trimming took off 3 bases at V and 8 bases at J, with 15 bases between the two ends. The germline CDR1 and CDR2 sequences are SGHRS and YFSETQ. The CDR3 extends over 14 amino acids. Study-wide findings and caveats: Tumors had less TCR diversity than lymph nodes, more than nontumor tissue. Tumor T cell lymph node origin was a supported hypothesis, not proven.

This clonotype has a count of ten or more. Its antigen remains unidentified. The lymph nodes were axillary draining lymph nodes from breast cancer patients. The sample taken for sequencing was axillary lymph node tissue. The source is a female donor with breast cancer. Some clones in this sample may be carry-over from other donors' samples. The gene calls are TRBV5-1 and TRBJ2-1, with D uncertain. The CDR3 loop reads CASSYGRSADEQFF. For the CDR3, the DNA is TGCGCCAGCAGCTATGGACGGTCGGCGGATGAGCAGTTCTTC.